These 3 T cell receptor beta chains came from one sample sequenced in a study of cytomegalovirus exposure and HLA in healthy donors. A multiplex PCR was run with 60 Vbeta primers and 13 Jbeta primers. Some clones are missing from TCRdb's copy, which holds only in-frame ones; the method was immunoSEQ multiplex PCR. Of more than 85,000 clones in the sample, 78% are singletons; the top ten hold 1% to 1.5%. Sequenced input: PBMCs. The receptors were gathered from a man aged 30-40 years in good health and CMV-seronegative.

The rearrangement uses TRBV27 and TRBJ2-7; the match to TRBD2 covers 11 bases. Germline values: CDR1 MNHEY, CDR2 SMNVEV (reference sequence). The V segment lost 3 bases and the J segment 6 bases; nucleotides outside the gene matches: 1. This CDR3 has 13 residues. DNA of the CDR3: TGTGCCAGCAGTTTGCTAGCGGGAGGCGAGCAGTACTTC. Its translation is CASSLLAGGEQYF.

The CDR3 DNA reads TGTGCCAGTAGACGAGCAGGGGAGAACACTGAAGCTTTCTTT. Protein: CASRRAGENTEAFF. The chain is built from TRBV19 and TRBJ1-1, with a tentative D call TRBD1 (6 bases). Germline V gene data show CDR1 as LNHDA and CDR2 as SQIVND (reference sequence). The CDR3 has 14 amino acids. V was shortened by 6 bases and J by 1 base, with 12 bases between the two germline ends.

The chain has TRBV28 and TRBJ1-4; D is unclear. Trimming removed 6 bases from V and 4 bases from J, with 15 bases in between. CDR3 length: 15 residues. CDR1 MDHEN and CDR2 SYDVKM come from the germline V gene. CDR3: CASSTPWRVNEKLFF. CDR3 DNA: TGTGCCAGCAGCACCCCCTGGAGGGTTAATGAAAAACTGTTTTTT.